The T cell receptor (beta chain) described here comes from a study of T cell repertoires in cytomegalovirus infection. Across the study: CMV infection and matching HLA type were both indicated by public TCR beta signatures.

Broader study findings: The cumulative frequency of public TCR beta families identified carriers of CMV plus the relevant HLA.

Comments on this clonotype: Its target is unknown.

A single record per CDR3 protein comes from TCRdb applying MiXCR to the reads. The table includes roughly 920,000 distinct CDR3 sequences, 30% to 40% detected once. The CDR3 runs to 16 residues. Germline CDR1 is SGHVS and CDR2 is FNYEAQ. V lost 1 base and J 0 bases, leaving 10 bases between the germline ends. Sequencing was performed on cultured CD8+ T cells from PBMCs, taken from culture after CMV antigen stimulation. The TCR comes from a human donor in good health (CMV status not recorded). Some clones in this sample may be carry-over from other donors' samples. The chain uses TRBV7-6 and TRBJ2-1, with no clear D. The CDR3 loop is CASSLVAMSSYNEQFF. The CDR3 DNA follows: TGTGCCAGCAGCTTAGTAGCTATGAGCTCCTACAATGAGCAGTTCTTC. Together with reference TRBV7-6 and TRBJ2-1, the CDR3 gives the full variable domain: GAGVSQSPRYKVTKRGQDVALRCDPISGHVSLYWYRQALGQGPEFLTYFNYEAQQDKSGLPNDRFSAERPEGSISTLTIQRTEQRDSAMYRCASSLVAMSSYNEQFFGPGTRLTVL.